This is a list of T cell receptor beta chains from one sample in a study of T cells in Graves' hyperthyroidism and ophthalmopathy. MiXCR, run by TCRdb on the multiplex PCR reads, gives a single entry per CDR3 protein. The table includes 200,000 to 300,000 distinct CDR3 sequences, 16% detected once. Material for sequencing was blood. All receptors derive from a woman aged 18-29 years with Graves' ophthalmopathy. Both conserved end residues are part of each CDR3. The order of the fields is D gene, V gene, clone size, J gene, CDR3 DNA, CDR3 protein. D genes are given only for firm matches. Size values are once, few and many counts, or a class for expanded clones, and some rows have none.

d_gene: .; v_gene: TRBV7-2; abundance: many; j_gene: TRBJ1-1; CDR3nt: TGTGCCAGCAGCTTAGACAGGGACCTTGGGGCTTTCTTT; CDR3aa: CASSLDRDLGAFF
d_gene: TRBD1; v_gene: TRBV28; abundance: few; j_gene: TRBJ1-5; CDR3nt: TGTGCCAGCAGTTCTCTCGGGACAGGGTTTGGTCAGCCCCAGCATTTT; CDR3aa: CASSSLGTGFGQPQHF
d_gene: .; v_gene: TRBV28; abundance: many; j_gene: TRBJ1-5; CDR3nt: TGTGCCAGCAGTCAAACAGGGTTCAATCAGCCCCAGCATTTT; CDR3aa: CASSQTGFNQPQHF
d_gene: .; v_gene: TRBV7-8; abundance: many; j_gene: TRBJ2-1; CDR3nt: TGTGCCAGCAGTTGGATCGATGAGCAGTTCTTC; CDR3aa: CASSWIDEQFF
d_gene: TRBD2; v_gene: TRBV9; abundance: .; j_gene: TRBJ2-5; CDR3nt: TGTGCCAGCAGCGCGCCTGGACTAGCGGAAGGGGGGGGGACCCAGTACTTC; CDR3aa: CASSAPGLAEGGGTQYF
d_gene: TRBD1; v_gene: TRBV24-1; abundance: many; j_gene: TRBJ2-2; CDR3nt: TGTGCCACCAGTGAGGCGGGACAGGGGGCAACCGGGGAGCTGTTTTTT; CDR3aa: CATSEAGQGATGELFF
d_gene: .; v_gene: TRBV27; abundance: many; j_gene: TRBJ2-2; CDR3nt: TGTGCCAGCAGTACCCTTGTAGGGATTAACACCGGGGAGCTGTTTTTT; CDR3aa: CASSTLVGINTGELFF
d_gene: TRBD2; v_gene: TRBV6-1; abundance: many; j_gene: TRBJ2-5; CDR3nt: TGTGCCAGCAGCGCACTAGCGGGAGTAGGGGGAGAGACCCAGTACTTC; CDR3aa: CASSALAGVGGETQYF
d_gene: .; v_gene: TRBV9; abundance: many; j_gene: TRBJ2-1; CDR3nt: TGTGCCAGCAGCGCATCCCCTCGCTCCTACAATGAGCAGTTCTTC; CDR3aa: CASSASPRSYNEQFF
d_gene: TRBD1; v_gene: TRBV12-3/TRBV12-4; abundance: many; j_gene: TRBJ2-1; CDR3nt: TGTGCCAGCAGTTTAGCGCTTCAGGTGGACAGGGGGTATGGTGAGCAGTTCTTC; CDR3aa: CASSLALQVDRGYGEQFF
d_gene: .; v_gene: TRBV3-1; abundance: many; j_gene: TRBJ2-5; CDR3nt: TGTGCCAGCAGCCGGGCCATCCAAGAGACCCAGTACTTC; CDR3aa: CASSRAIQETQYF
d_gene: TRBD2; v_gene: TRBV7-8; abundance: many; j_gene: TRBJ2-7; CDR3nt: TGTGCCAGCAGCTTAGGTAGCGGGGGGGTCTACGAGCAGTACTTC; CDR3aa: CASSLGSGGVYEQYF
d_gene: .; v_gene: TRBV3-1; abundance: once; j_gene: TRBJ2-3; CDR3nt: TGTGCCAGCAGCCAACCCGGGACTCCCTTAAGCACAGATACGCAGTATTTT; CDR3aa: CASSQPGTPLSTDTQYF
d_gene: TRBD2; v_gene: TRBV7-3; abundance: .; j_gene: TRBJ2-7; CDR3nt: TGTGCCAGCAGCCTCCGTTCGGCGGGAGGAGTCTACGAGCAGTACTTC; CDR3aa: CASSLRSAGGVYEQYF
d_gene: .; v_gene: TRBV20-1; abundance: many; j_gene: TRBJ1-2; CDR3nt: TGCAGTGCTGCGATTTATGGCTACACCTTC; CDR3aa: CSAAIYGYTF
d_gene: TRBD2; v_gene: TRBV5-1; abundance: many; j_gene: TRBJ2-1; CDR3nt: TGCGCCAGCAGCTTGCGGGGGGGCGCGGACAATGAGCAGTTCTTC; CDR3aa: CASSLRGGADNEQFF
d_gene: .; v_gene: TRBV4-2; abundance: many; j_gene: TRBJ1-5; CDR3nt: TGTGCCAGCAGCCAGGAAGGAAGTCATAGCAATCAGCCCCAGCATTTT; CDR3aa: CASSQEGSHSNQPQHF
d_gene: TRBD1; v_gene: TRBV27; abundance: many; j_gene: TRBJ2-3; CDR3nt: TGTGCCAGCAGTAAAGGGACAGGGTTGACAGATACGCAGTATTTT; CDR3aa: CASSKGTGLTDTQYF
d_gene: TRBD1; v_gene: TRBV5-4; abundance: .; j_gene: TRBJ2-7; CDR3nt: TGTGCCAGCAGCCCCGGGACAGGGGGTGGCTACGAGCAGTACTTC; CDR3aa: CASSPGTGGGYEQYF
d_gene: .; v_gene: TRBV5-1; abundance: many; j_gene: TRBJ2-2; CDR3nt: TGCGCCAGCAGCTACCCCAGAATTACAACCGCCGGGGAGCTGTTTTTT; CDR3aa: CASSYPRITTAGELFF